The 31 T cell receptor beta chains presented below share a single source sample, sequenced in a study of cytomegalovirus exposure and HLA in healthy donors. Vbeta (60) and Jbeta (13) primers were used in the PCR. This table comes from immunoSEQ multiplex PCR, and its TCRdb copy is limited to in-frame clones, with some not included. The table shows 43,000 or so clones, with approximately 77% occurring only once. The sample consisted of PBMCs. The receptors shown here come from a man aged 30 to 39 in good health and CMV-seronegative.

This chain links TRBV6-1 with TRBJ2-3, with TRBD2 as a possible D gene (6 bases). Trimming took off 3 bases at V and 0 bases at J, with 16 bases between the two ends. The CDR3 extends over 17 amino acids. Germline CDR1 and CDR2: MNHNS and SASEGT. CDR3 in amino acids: CASSDGSGFTSTDTQYF. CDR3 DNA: TGTGCCAGCAGTGACGGTAGCGGCTTTACTAGCACAGATACGCAGTATTTT.

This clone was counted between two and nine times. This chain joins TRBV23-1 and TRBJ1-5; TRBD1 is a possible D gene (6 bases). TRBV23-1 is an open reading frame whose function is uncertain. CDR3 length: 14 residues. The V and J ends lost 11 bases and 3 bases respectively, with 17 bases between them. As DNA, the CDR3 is TGCGCCGGGGGCGTCCCGAGGGACAATCAGCCCCAGCATTTT. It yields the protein CAGGVPRDNQPQHF.

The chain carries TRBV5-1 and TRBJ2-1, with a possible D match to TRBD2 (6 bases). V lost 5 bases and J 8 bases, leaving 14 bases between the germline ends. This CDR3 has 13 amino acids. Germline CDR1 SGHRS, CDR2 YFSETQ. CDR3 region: CASSEGWRDEQFF. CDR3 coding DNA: TGCGCCAGCAGTGAAGGGTGGAGGGATGAGCAGTTCTTC.

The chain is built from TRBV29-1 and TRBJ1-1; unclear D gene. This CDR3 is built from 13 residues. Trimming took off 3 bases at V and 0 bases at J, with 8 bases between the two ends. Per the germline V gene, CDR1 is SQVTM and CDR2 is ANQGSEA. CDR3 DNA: TGCAGCGTTGATGAGAGGGTGAACACTGAAGCTTTCTTT. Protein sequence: CSVDERVNTEAFF.

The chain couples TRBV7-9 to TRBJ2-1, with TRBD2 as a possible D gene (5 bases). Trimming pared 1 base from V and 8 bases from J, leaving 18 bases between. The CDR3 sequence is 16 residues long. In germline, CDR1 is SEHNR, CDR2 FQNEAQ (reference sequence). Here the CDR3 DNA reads TGTGCCAGCAGCTTAGTTACCCCCCGGGATCTCGATGAGCAGTTCTTC. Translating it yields CASSLVTPRDLDEQFF. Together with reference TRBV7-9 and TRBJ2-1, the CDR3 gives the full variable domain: DTGVSQNPRHKITKRGQNVTFRCDPISEHNRLYWYRQTLGQGPEFLTYFQNEAQLEKSRLLSDRFSAERPKGSFSTLEIQRTEQGDSAMYLCASSLVTPRDLDEQFFGPGTRLTVL.

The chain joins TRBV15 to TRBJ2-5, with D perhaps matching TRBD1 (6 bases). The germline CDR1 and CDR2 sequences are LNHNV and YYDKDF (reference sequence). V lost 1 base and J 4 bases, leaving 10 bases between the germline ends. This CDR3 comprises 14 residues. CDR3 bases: TGTGCCACCAGCAGAGTGGGACAACGAGAGACCCAGTACTTC. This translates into CATSRVGQRETQYF.

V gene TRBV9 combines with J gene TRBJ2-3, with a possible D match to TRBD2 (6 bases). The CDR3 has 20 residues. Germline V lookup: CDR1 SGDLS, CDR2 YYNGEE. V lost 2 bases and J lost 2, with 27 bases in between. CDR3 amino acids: CASSVGGGGRSESYTDTQYF. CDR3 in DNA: TGTGCCAGCAGCGTGGGGGGTGGGGGTCGGTCAGAGAGCTACACAGATACGCAGTATTTT.

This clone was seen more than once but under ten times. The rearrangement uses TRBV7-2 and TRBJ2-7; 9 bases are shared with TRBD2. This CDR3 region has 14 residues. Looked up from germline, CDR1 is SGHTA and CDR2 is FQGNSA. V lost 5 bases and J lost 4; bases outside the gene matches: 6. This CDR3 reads CASSLSGRFYEQYF. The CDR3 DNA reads TGTGCCAGCAGCCTTAGCGGGAGATTTTACGAGCAGTACTTC.

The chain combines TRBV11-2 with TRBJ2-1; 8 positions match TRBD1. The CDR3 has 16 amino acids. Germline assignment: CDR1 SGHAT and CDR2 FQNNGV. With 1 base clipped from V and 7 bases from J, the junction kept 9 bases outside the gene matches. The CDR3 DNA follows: TGTGCCAGCAGCTTAGGCCAGGGGGCCCGTCCAAATGAGCAGTTCTTC. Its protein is CASSLGQGARPNEQFF.

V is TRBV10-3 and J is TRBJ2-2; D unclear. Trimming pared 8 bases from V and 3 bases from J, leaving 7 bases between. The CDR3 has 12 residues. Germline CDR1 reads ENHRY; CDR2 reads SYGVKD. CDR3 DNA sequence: TGTGCCATCTCCCATCACACCGGGGAGCTGTTTTTT. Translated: CAISHHTGELFF.

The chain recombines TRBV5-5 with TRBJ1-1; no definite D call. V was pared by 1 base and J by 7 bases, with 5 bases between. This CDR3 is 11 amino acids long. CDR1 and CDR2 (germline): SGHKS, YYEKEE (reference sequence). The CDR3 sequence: CASSLRSEAFF. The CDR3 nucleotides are TGTGCCAGCAGCTTGCGTAGTGAAGCTTTCTTT.

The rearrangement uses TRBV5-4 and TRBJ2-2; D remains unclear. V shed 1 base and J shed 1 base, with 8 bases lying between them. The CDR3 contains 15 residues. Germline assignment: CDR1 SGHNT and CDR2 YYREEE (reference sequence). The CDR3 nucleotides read TGTGCCAGCAGCTTGAAAGAGGTGAACACCGGGGAGCTGTTTTTT. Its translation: CASSLKEVNTGELFF.

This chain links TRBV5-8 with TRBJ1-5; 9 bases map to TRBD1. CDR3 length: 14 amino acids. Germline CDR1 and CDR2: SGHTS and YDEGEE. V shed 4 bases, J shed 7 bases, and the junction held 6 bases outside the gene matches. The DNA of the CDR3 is TGTGCCAGCAGCCTCGGGGACAGGGAACAGCCCCAGCATTTT. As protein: CASSLGDREQPQHF.

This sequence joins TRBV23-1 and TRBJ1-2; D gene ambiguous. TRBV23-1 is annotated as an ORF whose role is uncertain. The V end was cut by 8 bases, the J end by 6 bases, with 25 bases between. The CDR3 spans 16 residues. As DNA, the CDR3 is TGCGCCAGCGAGTCCAGGACCCCGAGCGGTGTACATGGCTACACCTTC. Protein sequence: CASESRTPSGVHGYTF.

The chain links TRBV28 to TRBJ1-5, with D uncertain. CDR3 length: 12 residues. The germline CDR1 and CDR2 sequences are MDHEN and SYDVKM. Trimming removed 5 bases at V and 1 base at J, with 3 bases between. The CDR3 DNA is TGTGCCAGCAGTGAGAGCAATCAGCCCCAGCATTTT. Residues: CASSESNQPQHF.

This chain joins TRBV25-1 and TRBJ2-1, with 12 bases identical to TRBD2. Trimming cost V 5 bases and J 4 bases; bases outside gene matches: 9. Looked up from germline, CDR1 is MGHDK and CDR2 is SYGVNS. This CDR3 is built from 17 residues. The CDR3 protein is CASSNPSGRAKYNEQFF. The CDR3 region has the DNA TGTGCCAGCAGTAATCCTAGCGGGAGGGCCAAGTACAATGAGCAGTTCTTC.

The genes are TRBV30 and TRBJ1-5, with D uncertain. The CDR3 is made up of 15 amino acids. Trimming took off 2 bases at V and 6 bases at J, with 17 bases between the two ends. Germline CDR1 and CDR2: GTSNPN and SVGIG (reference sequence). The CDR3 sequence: CAWSYGLGRIQPQHF. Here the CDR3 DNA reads TGTGCCTGGAGTTATGGACTCGGGAGGATTCAGCCCCAGCATTTT.

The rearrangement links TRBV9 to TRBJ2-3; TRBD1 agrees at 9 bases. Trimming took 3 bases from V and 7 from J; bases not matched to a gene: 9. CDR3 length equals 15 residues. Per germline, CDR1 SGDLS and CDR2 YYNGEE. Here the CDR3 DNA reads TGTGCCAGCAGCGCCGGGACAGGGATCGGAAATACGCAGTATTTT. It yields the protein CASSAGTGIGNTQYF.

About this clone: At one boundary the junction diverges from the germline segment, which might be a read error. CDR3 protein: CASSYSTGYAQYF. CDR3 bases: TGTGCCAGCAGTTACTCGACGGGGTACGCGCAGTACTTC. The genes are TRBV6-5 and TRBJ2-7; a weak D match, TRBD2 (5 bases). The V gene's germline CDR1 is MNHEY and CDR2 SVGAGI. This CDR3 region has 13 residues.

CDR3 nucleotide sequence: TGTGCCAGCAGCTTGTGGCGTGGGGCAACCTACGAGCAGTACTTC. Translated: CASSLWRGATYEQYF. The chain joins TRBV5-5 to TRBJ2-7, with D tentatively TRBD1 (5 bases). Trimming shortened V by 1 base and J by 2 bases, and 13 bases separated the two germline ends. CDR3 length: 15 amino acids. Germline loops: CDR1 SGHKS, CDR2 YYEKEE (reference sequence).

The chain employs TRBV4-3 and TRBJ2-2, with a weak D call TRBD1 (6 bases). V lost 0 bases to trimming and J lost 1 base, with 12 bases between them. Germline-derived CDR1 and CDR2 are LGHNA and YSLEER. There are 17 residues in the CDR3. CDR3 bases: TGCGCCAGCAGCCAAGAAGGGGGTGTTGTGAACACCGGGGAGCTGTTTTTT. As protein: CASSQEGGVVNTGELFF.

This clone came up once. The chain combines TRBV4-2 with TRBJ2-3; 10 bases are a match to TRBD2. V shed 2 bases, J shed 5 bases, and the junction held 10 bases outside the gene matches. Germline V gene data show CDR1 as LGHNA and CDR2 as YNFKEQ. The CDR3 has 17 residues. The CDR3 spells CASSQTGTSVGRDTQYF. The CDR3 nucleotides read TGTGCCAGCAGCCAAACCGGGACTAGCGTGGGGAGAGATACGCAGTATTTT.

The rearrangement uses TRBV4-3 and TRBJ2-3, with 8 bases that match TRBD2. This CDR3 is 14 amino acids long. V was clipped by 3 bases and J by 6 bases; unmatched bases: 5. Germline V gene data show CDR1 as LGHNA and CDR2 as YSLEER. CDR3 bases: TGCGCCAGCAGCCAGGAGCGGGGGTGGGATACGCAGTATTTT. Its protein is CASSQERGWDTQYF.

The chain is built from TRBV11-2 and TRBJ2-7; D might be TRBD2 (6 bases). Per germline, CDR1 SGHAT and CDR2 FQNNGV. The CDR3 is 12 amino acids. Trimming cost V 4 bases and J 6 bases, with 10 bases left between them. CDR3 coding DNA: TGTGCCAGCAGCTCGGGACTCACCGAGCAGTACTTC. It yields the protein CASSSGLTEQYF.

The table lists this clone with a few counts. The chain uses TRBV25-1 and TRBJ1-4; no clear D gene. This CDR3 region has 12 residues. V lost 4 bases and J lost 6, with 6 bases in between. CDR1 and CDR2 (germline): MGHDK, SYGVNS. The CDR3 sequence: CASSVDYEKLFF. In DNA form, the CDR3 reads TGTGCCAGCAGTGTAGACTATGAAAAACTGTTTTTT.

The CDR3: CAWRGQERNEQFF. The CDR3, as DNA: TGTGCCTGGAGGGGACAGGAGCGGAATGAGCAGTTCTTC. V is TRBV30 and J is TRBJ2-1, with 8 bases matching TRBD1. Germline loops: CDR1 GTSNPN, CDR2 SVGIG (reference sequence). V shed 3 bases and J 7 bases; nucleotides not matched to a gene: 5. The CDR3 contains 13 residues.

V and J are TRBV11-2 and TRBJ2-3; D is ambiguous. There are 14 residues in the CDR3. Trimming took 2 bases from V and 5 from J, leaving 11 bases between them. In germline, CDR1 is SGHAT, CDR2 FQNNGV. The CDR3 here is CASSLRIVEDTQYF. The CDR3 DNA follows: TGTGCCAGCAGCTTAAGAATCGTAGAAGATACGCAGTATTTT.

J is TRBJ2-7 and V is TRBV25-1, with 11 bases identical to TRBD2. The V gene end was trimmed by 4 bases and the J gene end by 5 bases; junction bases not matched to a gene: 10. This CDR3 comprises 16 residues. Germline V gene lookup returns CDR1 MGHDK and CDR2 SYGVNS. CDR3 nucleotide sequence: TGTGCCAGCAGTGGCCGCCTAGCGGGAGGATCGGACGAGCAGTACTTC. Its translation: CASSGRLAGGSDEQYF.

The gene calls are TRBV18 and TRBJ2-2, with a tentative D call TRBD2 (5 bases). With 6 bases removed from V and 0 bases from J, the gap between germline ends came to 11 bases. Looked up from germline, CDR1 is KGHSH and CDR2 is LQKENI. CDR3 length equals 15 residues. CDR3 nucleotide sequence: TGTGCCAGCTCTTTTAGACTACCGAACACCGGGGAGCTGTTTTTT. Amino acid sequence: CASSFRLPNTGELFF.

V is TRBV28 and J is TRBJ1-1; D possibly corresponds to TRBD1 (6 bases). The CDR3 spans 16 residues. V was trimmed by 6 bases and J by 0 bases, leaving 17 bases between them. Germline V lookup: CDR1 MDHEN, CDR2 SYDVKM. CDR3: CASSLVTGTLNTEAFF. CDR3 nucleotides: TGTGCCAGCAGCTTGGTGACCGGGACACTGAACACTGAAGCTTTCTTT.

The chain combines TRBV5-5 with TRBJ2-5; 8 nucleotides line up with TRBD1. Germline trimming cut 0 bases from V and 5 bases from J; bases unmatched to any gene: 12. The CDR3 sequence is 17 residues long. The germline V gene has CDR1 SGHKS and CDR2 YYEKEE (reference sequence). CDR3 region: CASSLGEAGGLHETQYF. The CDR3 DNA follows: TGTGCCAGCAGCTTGGGGGAGGCAGGGGGCTTACATGAGACCCAGTACTTC.